This T cell receptor beta chain originates from a study of T cells in Graves' hyperthyroidism and ophthalmopathy. This clonotype was counted between two and nine times. This CDR3 has 13 residues. CDR1 SEHNR and CDR2 FQNEAQ come from the germline V gene (reference sequence). The germline V and J ends were trimmed by 6 bases and 5 bases, with 12 bases remaining between them. Using RNA transcripts as the source, TCR beta CDR3 regions were amplified. Initially, a first-round RT-PCR of the TCR CDR3 employed the HTBI primer set. TCRdb re-called the multiplex PCR reads through MiXCR, storing one row per CDR3 protein. Among 600,000 to 900,000 distinct CDR3 sequences listed, approximately 16% were seen once. Using 9.5 to 10 ml of fresh peripheral blood, PBMCs were prepared.

Sequenced input: blood. The chain combines TRBV7-9 with TRBJ2-3; D uncertain. The receptor was isolated from a man between 18 and 29 years old with Graves' hyperthyroidism. The CDR3 DNA reads TGTGCCAGCAGTACACGGCAGGTAGATACGCAGTATTTT. As protein: CASSTRQVDTQYF. The complete variable domain, with remaining parts taken from reference TRBV7-9 and TRBJ2-3, reads DTGVSQNPRHKITKRGQNVTFRCDPISEHNRLYWYRQTLGQGPEFLTYFQNEAQLEKSRLLSDRFSAERPKGSFSTLEIQRTEQGDSAMYLCASSTRQVDTQYFGPGTRLTVL.